This T cell receptor (beta chain) was sequenced during a study of OX40 agonist ivuxolimab in advanced cancers. Study background: Patients received the agonistic anti-OX40 (CD134) antibody ivuxolimab.

A note on this clone: Its antigen is as yet unknown.

The CDR3 totals 13 residues. V dropped 4 bases and J dropped 4 bases, with 10 bases sitting between them. The V gene's germline CDR1 is LNHDA and CDR2 SQIVND (reference sequence). Profiled with immunoSEQ multiplex PCR; TCRdb holds only in-frame clones, not every one. The sample holds tens of thousands of clones, over 75% seen once. General observations from the study: Relative to CD4+, CD8+ T cells held more expanded clones on average. Determination of antigen specificity was not performed for the expanded peripheral T cells.

The sample in question was CD4+ or CD8+ T cells sorted from blood, obtained in a trial of the OX40 agonist ivuxolimab. The chain uses TRBV19 and TRBJ1-2, with D possibly TRBD1 on 6 matching bases. This TCR was sampled from an adult with an advanced solid tumor such as melanoma, head and neck, liver or kidney cancer. The CDR3 DNA reads as TGTGCCAGTAGTACAGGGGACGCCTATGGCTACACCTTC. It encodes CASSTGDAYGYTF.